These 13 T cell receptor beta chains originate from one sample sequenced in a study of control samples from healthy donors and cancer patients. Assay used: immunoSEQ multiplex PCR; TCRdb lists only in-frame clones, some missing. The sample has 150,000 or so clones; around 88% are singletons. The sample consisted of blood. These receptors were obtained from a woman under 40 in good health.

V gene TRBV4-1 combines with J gene TRBJ2-1, with D possibly matching TRBD1 (6 bases). V gave up 1 base and J gave up 4 bases, with 20 bases separating them. Per the germline V gene, CDR1 is MGHRA and CDR2 is YSYEKL. This CDR3 has 18 amino acids. The CDR3 nucleotides are TGCGCCAGCAGCCAAGGATATTTGGACAGTTTTGGGTACAATGAGCAGTTCTTC. This sequence encodes CASSQGYLDSFGYNEQFF.

V gene TRBV19 combines with J gene TRBJ1-2; 8 bases match TRBD1. The V gene's germline CDR1 is LNHDA and CDR2 SQIVND (reference sequence). This CDR3 has 14 residues. The V gene end was trimmed by 5 bases and the J gene end by 1 base; junction bases not matched to a gene: 3. Here the CDR3 DNA reads TGTGCCAGTAGTCCGGACAGGGTTAACTATGGCTACACCTTC. Translating gives CASSPDRVNYGYTF. Drawing the rest from reference TRBV19 and TRBJ1-2, the complete variable domain is DGGITQSPKYLFRKEGQNVTLSCEQNLNHDAMYWYRQDPGQGLRLIYYSQIVNDFQKGDIAEGYSVSREKKESFPLTVTSAQKNPTAFYLCASSPDRVNYGYTFGSGTRLTVV.

In this sample, this clone turned up a few times. Other DNA sequences within the sample encode an identical CDR3. The rearrangement uses TRBV7-9 and TRBJ2-1; D might be TRBD2 (6 bases). Trimming stripped 3 bases from V and 4 bases from J, with 10 bases between. The germline CDR1 and CDR2 sequences are SEHNR and FQNEAQ (reference sequence). CDR3 size: 14 residues. The CDR3 DNA is TGTGCCAGCAGCTTGGCGGGACCTTACAATGAGCAGTTCTTC. Its translation is CASSLAGPYNEQFF.

This clone was found a few times. This rearrangement joins TRBV7-9 to TRBJ1-4; D call uncertain. Between the trimmed V and J ends, which lost 2 bases and 6 bases, there was a span of 13 bases. The V gene's germline CDR1 is SEHNR and CDR2 FQNEAQ (reference sequence). The CDR3 runs 15 residues. DNA of the CDR3: TGTGCCAGCAGCTTAAGTTTGGGTAGAGATGAAAAACTGTTTTTT. Its protein product is CASSLSLGRDEKLFF.

The gene calls are TRBV5-6 and TRBJ1-5, with D possibly being TRBD1 (5 bases). This CDR3 is built from 13 residues. CDR1 and CDR2 (germline): SGHDT, YYEEEE. Trimming stripped 3 bases from V and 7 bases from J, with 11 bases between. The CDR3 nucleotides read TGTGCCAGCAGCTCGGGACCCGGGCAGCCCCAGCATTTT. It encodes CASSSGPGQPQHF.

The V and J genes are TRBV10-3 and TRBJ1-2; 8 bases align to TRBD1. This CDR3 is 14 amino acids long. Germline V gives CDR1 ENHRY, CDR2 SYGVKD. The V segment lost 6 bases and the J segment 4 bases; nucleotides outside the gene matches: 7. CDR3 protein: CAIRGGQEGYGYTF. The CDR3 DNA sequence: TGTGCCATCAGGGGGGGACAGGAAGGCTATGGCTACACCTTC.

This chain uses TRBV2 with TRBJ1-2, with a tentative D call TRBD1 (5 bases). V lost 6 bases and J 2 bases, leaving 13 bases between the germline ends. There are 14 residues in the CDR3. The V gene's germline CDR1 is SNHLY and CDR2 FYNNEI. CDR3 in DNA: TGTGCCAGCAGGGCAGGGAATAGAAACTATGGCTACACCTTC. It yields the protein CASRAGNRNYGYTF.

The chain uses TRBV9 and TRBJ1-1, with TRBD1 as a possible D gene (5 bases). Germline V CDR1 and CDR2: SGDLS, YYNGEE. Trimming cost V 4 bases and J 7 bases, with 20 bases left between them. The CDR3 loop spans 15 amino acids. The chain's CDR3 is CASSTYAGQLREAFF. CDR3 bases: TGTGCCAGCAGCACCTACGCGGGGCAGTTGCGTGAAGCTTTCTTT. Together with reference TRBV9 and TRBJ1-1, the CDR3 gives the full variable domain: DSGVTQTPKHLITATGQRVTLRCSPRSGDLSVYWYQQSLDQGLQFLIQYYNGEERAKGNILERFSAQQFPDLHSELNLSSLELGDSALYFCASSTYAGQLREAFFGQGTRLTVV.

The DNA of the CDR3 is TGTGCCAGCAGCCCCCTAGCGGTAGCTTACAATGAGCAGTTCTTC. Protein sequence: CASSPLAVAYNEQFF. The chain is built from TRBV9 and TRBJ2-1, with 7 bases lining up with TRBD2. CDR3 length: 15 residues. CDR1 is SGDLS and CDR2 is YYNGEE in the germline V gene. Trimming at V came to 4 bases and at J to 4 bases, leaving 8 bases not matched to a gene.

This sequence joins TRBV27 and TRBJ2-6; 7 bases line up with TRBD2. The V gene's germline CDR1 is MNHEY and CDR2 SMNVEV (reference sequence). The CDR3 runs to 17 residues. V trimming: 3 bases; J trimming: 0 bases; junction bases outside the gene matches: 5. The CDR3 here is CASSLRGGPSGANVLTF. The CDR3 nucleotides are TGTGCCAGCAGTTTGAGGGGAGGGCCCTCTGGGGCCAACGTCCTGACTTTC. The whole variable domain, filled in from reference TRBV27 and TRBJ2-6, reads EAQVTQNPRYLITVTGKKLTVTCSQNMNHEYMSWYRQDPGLGLRQIYYSMNVEVTDKGDVPEGYKVSRKEKRNFPLILESPSPNQTSLYFCASSLRGGPSGANVLTFGAGSRLTVL.

This chain uses TRBV3-1 (or the pseudogene TRBV3-2) with TRBJ2-2; TRBD2 matches at 14 bases. J gave up 3 bases and V 5 bases, and 20 bases lay outside the gene matches. This CDR3 comprises 22 residues. The germline CDR1 and CDR2 sequences are LGHDT and YNNKEL (reference sequence). This CDR3 is CASSSIPGLAGDRIRDTGELFF. In nucleotides, the CDR3 is TGTGCCAGCAGCTCCATACCGGGACTAGCGGGGGACCGGATCCGGGACACCGGGGAGCTGTTTTTT.

This chain uses TRBV9 with TRBJ2-7; 8 bases match TRBD1. The CDR3 has 17 residues. Trimming took 0 bases from V and 2 from J; bases not matched to a gene: 10. The germline CDR1 and CDR2 sequences are SGDLS and YYNGEE. CDR3 protein: CASSVGPSDRGTYEQYV. DNA of the CDR3: TGTGCCAGCAGCGTAGGGCCCTCTGACAGGGGAACCTACGAGCAGTACGTC.

The V call is TRBV5-6, the J call TRBJ2-6, with D uncertain. Germline V gene data show CDR1 as SGHDT and CDR2 as YYEEEE. V lost 2 bases to trimming and J lost 0 bases, with 12 bases between them. The CDR3 covers 17 residues. CDR3 residues: CASSFADWISGANVLTF. The CDR3 DNA reads as TGTGCCAGCAGCTTTGCGGATTGGATCTCTGGGGCCAACGTCCTGACTTTC.